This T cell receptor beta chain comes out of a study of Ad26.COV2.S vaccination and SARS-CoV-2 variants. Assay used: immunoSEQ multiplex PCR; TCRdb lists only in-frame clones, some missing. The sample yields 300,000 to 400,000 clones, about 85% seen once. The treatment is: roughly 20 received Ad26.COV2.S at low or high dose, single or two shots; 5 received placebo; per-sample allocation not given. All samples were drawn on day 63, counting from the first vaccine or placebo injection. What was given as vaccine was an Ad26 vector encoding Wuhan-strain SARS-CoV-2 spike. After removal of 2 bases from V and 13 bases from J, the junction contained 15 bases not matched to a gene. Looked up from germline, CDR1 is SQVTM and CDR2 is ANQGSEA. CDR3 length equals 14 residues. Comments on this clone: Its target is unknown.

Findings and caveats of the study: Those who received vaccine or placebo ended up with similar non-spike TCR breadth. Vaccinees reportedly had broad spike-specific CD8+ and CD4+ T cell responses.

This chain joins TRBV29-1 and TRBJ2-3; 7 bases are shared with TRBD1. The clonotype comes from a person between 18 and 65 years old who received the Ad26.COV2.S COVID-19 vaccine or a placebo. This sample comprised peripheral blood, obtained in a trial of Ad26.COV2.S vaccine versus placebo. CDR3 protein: CSVEIDRGGSGEYF. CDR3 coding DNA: TGCAGCGTTGAAATAGATAGAGGGGGCTCCGGGGAGTATTTT.